Sequencing of this T cell receptor (beta chain) was carried out in a study of T-cell memory formation after mild COVID-19. This CDR3 is 16 amino acids long. V was clipped by 5 bases and J by 7 bases; unmatched bases: 13. MiXCR was run by TCRdb on the 5' RACE reads, yielding one entry per CDR3 protein. The data contain about 430,000 distinct CDR3 sequences, about a sixth of them seen just once; the ten biggest clones take up 20% to 25%. This clonotype showed up many times. What it binds is not known. Findings and limits, study-wide: CM and EM subsets held most contracting CD4+ clones; EMRA held CD8+ ones. A balance of CD4 and CD8 characterized clones contracting day 15 to 85, whereas later expanders leaned CD4+. Detection of some responders pre-infection suggested pre-existing cross-reactive memory T cells participated.

The TCR originated in a man younger than 30 who had mild COVID-19 (a few samples of this study predate the infection). Cell type and time point are not known. This chain links TRBV12-3 or TRBV12-4 with TRBJ1-4, with 7 bases that match TRBD1. Sample: PBMCs or a T cell subset sorted from them (not recorded which). The CDR3 reads CASSLHRGGIAEKLFF. The CDR3 nucleotides read TGTGCCAGCAGTCTACACAGGGGAGGCATAGCTGAAAAACTGTTTTTT.